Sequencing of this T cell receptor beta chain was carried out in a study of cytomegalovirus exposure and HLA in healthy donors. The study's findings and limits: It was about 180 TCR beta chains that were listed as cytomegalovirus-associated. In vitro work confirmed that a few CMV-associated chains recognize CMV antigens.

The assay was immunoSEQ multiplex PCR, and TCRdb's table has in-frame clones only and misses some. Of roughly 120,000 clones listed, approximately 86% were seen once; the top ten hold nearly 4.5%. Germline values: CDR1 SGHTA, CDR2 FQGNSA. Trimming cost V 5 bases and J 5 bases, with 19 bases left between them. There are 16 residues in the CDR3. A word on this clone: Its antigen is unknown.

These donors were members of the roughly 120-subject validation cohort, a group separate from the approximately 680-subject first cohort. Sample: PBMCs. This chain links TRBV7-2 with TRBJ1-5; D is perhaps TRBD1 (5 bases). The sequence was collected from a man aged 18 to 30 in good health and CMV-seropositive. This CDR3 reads CASSLQGAVFHQPQHF. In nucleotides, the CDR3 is TGTGCCAGCAGCCTACAAGGGGCCGTCTTTCATCAGCCCCAGCATTTT.